This TCR beta chain came from a study of CD8+ T cells in alopecia areata (dated by TCRdb to the late 2010s). Context from the whole study: The treated patients, all with moderate-to-severe alopecia areata, were enrolled in an open-label pilot trial of oral tofacitinib given at 5 to 10 mg twice daily. Patients received tofacitinib for 6 to 18 months and were then followed off drug for 6 months to check for delayed response and recurrence. For the treated patients, the SALT score, which quantifies what percentage of scalp surface area is affected, served as the measure of disease severity. High-throughput TCRbeta sequencing was used to examine T cell clonal expansion in alopecia areata in both the C3H/HeJ mouse model and human patients. In humans, TCRbeta sequencing was performed on scalp tissue and on sorted CD4+ and CD8+ peripheral blood T cells from healthy controls and from patients with patchy or totalis/universalis alopecia areata. Biopsies were taken from tofacitinib-treated patients at baseline and at 4 and 24 weeks of treatment, and a later scalp biopsy was taken in several of the tofacitinib-treated patients. Scalp clonality was compared across normal scalp (n=4), patchy alopecia areata scalp (n=8), and alopecia totalis/universalis scalp (n=8). RNA came from the PAXgene miRNA kit for fixed scalp, the miRNeasy kit for PBMCs, and the RNeasy kit for mouse skin. TCRbeta CDR3 regions were amplified by immunoSEQ multiplex PCR with 35 Vbeta forward and 13 Jbeta reverse primers. On the study overall, not on this receptor specifically: Lesional scalp, especially in alopecia totalis/universalis, showed higher clonality and more expanded CD8+ clones than normal scalp, suggesting antigenic drive. Tofacitinib significantly lowered scalp clonality and the number of expanded CD8+ clones among the top 100 scalp clones. The treated cohort was small, with a single nonresponder, so links between baseline CD8+ expansion and response need larger studies. Many expanded lesional clones were found to persist in scalp and blood during tofacitinib treatment, and relapse after treatment cessation may be partly explained by this persistence. Unlike mouse skin, where gammadelta T cells dominate, normal human skin contains resident alphabeta T cells that get sequenced too, which complicates analysis of the scalp TCR repertoire. Shared TCR sequences between patients were less evident than in mice, which may be partly attributable to HLA diversity in the patient population.

Per the germline V gene, LGHNA is the CDR1 and YNFKEQ is the CDR2. Trimming removed 0 bases from V and 5 bases from J, leaving 11 bases between the germline ends. The CDR3 contains 14 residues, cysteine and phenylalanine counted. Solely the CDR3 DNA is kept, with 42 bases framed from the first base. About this clone: What antigen it recognizes has not been identified. No base-level quality is on record; no much larger clone is a single base apart.

The library came from the immunoSEQ multiplex PCR assay. For TCR sequencing, RNA was extracted from every sample and reverse transcribed into cDNA to serve as template. First-strand cDNA was synthesized using SuperScript III with a 2:1 mix of oligo-dT and random hexamers. Amplification bias was assessed with a synthetic immune receptor repertoire, and residual bias was removed computationally. The paper's data handling went like this. After raw reads were preprocessed to remove errors, the CDR3 was defined following IMGT conventions as running from the conserved cysteine to phenylalanine. Clonality was computed as 1 minus the Shannon entropy, with the entropy normalized by log2 of the number of productive unique TCRs. Scalp TCRbeta sequences were cross-referenced with sorted blood CD4 and CD8 repertoires so that the CD4 or CD8 identity of scalp clones could be inferred. TCRdb limited this immuneACCESS table to in-frame rearrangements with V and J called. A share of clones is missing; checked studies link under half to unresolved V genes, and the rest is unexplained. The DNA was the basis for D and trimming; V, J and clone size are from that table. This sample gives more than 150,000 clones in total; about 51% of them show up just once. Around 10% of the sample is held by the ten biggest clonotypes.

The sample's treatment or condition label, in plain terms: oral pan-JAK inhibitor, 5-10 mg twice daily. From alopecia areata patients, peripheral blood was collected along with lesional scalp punch biopsies. PBMCs were isolated by density centrifugation and stained for CD3, CD4 and CD8, and CD4+ and CD8+ T cells were sorted on a FACSAria. The TCR comes from a human donor with alopecia areata. The rearrangement combines TRBV4-2 with TRBJ2-7, with the D segment identity uncertain. The specimen was CD8+ T cells sorted from blood, collected around week 54, from a patient treated with tofacitinib. The DNA sequence is as follows: TGTGCCAGCAGCCAAGACGAGGAAGCTAACGAGCAGTACTTC. Translated, this is CASSQDEEANEQYF.